Listed here is a single T cell receptor (beta chain). Germline-derived CDR1 and CDR2 are SGHTA and FQGNSA. Trimming pared 0 bases from V and 1 base from J, leaving 9 bases between. This CDR3 comprises 15 residues. The data were taken from a study of blood T cell repertoires in COVID-19. Generated by immunoSEQ multiplex PCR, the TCRdb table keeps only in-frame clones and is missing some. The sample consists of some 80,000 clones, less than 85% of them appearing once. Material for sequencing was peripheral blood. The TCR comes from an elderly woman with active or convalescent COVID-19. This chain joins TRBV7-2 and TRBJ1-2; D unresolved. As DNA, the CDR3 is TGTGCCAGCAGCTTAGCTGCGGGGAGTAACTATGGCTACACCTTC. Its protein product is CASSLAAGSNYGYTF.